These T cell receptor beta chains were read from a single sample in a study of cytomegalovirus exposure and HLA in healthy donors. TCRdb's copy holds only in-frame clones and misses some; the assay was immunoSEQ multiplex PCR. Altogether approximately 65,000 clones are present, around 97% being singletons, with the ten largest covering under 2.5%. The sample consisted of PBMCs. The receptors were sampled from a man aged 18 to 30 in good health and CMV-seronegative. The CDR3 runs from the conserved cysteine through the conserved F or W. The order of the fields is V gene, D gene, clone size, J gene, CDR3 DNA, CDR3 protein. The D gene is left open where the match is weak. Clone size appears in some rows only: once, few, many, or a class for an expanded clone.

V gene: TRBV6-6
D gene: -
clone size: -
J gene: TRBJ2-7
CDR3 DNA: TGTGCCAGCAGTTACTCGAGGCAAGAGCAGTACTTC
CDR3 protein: CASSYSRQEQYF

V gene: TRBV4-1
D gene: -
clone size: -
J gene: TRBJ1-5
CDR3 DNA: TGCGCCAGCAGCCAAGATAGGGGCCAGGGGAGCAATCAGCCCCAGCATTTT
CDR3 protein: CASSQDRGQGSNQPQHF

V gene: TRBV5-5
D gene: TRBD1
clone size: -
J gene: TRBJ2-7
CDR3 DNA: TGTGCCAGCAGCCACCCAATTGGGACAGCCGTTTACGAGCAGTACTTC
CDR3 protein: CASSHPIGTAVYEQYF

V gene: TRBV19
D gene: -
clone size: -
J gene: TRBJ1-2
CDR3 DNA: TGTGCCAGTATGGCAAACTATGGCTACACCTTC
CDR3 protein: CASMANYGYTF

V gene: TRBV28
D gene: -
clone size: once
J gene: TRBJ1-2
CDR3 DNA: TGTGCCAGCAGTTTACAGGGGAACTATGGCTACACCTTC
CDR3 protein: CASSLQGNYGYTF

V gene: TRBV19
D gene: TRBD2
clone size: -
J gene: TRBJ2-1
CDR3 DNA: TGTGCCAGTAGCCCGCTTAGCGGGCCGCACTACAATGAGCAGTTCTTC
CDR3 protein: CASSPLSGPHYNEQFF

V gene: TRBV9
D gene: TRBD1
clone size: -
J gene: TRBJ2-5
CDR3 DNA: TGTGCCAGCAGCTCGGGACAGGGGGTCTTAGAGACCCAGTACTTC
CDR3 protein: CASSSGQGVLETQYF

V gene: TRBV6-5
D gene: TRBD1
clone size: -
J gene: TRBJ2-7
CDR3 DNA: TGTGCCAGCAGCCCCTCCCCGACAGGGTTTGACGAGCAGTACTTC
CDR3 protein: CASSPSPTGFDEQYF

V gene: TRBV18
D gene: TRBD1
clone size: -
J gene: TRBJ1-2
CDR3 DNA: TGTGCCAGCTCACCTTGGTCCTCCACAGGGGGCTTAAGAAGCTATGGCTACACCTTC
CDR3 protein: CASSPWSSTGGLRSYGYTF

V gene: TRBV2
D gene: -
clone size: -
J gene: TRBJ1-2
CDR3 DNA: TGTGCCAGCAGTGAAAGCGGGGCAGATAAGGATGGCTACACCTTC
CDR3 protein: CASSESGADKDGYTF

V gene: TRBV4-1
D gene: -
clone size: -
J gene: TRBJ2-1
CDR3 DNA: TGCGCCAGCAGCCAAGGCAGATTCGGGAATGAGCAGTTCTTC
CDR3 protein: CASSQGRFGNEQFF

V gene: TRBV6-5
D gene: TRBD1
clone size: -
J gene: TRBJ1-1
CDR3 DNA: TGTGCCAGCAGGACGACAGGGAAGAACACTGAAGCTTTCTTT
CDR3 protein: CASRTTGKNTEAFF

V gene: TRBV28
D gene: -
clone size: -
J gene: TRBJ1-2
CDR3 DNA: TGTGCCAGCAGTTTAGGAGATTATGGCTACACCTTC
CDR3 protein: CASSLGDYGYTF

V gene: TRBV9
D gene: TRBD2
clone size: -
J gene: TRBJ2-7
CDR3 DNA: TGTGCCAGCAGCCCGGGGACTAGCGGGACCTACGAGCAGTACTTC
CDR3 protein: CASSPGTSGTYEQYF

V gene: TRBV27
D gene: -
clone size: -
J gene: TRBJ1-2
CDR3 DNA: TGTGCCAGCAGTTTCACAGCCGTCCCCCTTGGCTACACCTTC
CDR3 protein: CASSFTAVPLGYTF

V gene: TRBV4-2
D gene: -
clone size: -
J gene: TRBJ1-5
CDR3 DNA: TGTGCCAGCAGCCAAGAACTGTGGAATCAGCCCCAGCATTTT
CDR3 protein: CASSQELWNQPQHF

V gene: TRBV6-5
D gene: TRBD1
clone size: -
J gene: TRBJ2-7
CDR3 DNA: TGTGCCAGCAGTTACGGGACAGGGAAGGTTTTCGAGCAGTACTTC
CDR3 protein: CASSYGTGKVFEQYF

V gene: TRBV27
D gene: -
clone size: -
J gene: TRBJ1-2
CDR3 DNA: TGTGCCAGCAGTTTCAGGGGCCCACGATCTAACTATGGCTACACCTTC
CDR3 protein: CASSFRGPRSNYGYTF

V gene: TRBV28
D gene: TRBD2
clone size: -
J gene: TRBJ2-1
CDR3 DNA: TGTGCCAGCAGTTTCCCTAGACTAGCGGGAGGCAATGAGCAGTTCTTC
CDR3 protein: CASSFPRLAGGNEQFF

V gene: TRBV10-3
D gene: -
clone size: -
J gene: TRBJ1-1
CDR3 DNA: TGTGCCATCAGTGAGACATTGACCGCGGGGAACACTGAAGCTTTCTTT
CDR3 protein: CAISETLTAGNTEAFF

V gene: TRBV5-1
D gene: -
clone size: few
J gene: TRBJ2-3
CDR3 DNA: TGCGCCAGCAGCTTGGGGACTACGAATACGCAGTATTTT
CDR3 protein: CASSLGTTNTQYF

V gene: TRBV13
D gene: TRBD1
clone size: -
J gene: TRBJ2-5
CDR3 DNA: TGTGCCAGCAGCCTAACAGGGGAAGAGACCCAGTACTTC
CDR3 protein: CASSLTGEETQYF

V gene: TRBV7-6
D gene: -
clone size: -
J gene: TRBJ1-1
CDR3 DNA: TGTGCCAGCAGCTCTCCGGACTCCCAGGGGACTGAAGCTTTCTTT
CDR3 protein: CASSSPDSQGTEAFF

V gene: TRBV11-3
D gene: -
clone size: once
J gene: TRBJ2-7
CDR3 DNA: TGTGCCAGCAGCTTGAGGGCGGTGACCTACGAGCAGTACTTC
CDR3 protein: CASSLRAVTYEQYF

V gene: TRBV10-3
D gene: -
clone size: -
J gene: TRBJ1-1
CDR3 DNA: TGTGCCATCAGTGAGCAGGGATCAAACACTGAAGCTTTCTTT
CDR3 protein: CAISEQGSNTEAFF

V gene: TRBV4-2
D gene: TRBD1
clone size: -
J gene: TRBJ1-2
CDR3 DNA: TGTGCCAGCAGCCAAGATGGGGGAACGACAGGGATCTATGGCTACACCTTC
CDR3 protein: CASSQDGGTTGIYGYTF

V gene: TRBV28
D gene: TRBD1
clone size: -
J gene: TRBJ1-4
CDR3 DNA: TGTGCCAGCATCCCCGACAGGGAGCATGAAAAACTGTTTTTT
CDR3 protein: CASIPDREHEKLFF

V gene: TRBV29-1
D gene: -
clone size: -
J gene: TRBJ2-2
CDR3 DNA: TGCAGCGTTGTTGAGGTCCAGGCGACGAACACCGGGGAGTTGTTTTTT
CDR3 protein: CSVVEVQATNTGELFF

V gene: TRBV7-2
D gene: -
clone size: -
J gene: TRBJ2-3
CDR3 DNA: TGTGCCAGCAGCTTTCGACAGTCAGATACGCAGTATTTT
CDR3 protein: CASSFRQSDTQYF

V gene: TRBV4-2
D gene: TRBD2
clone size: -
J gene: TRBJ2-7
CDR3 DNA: TGTGCCAGCAGCCGATCTAGCGGGAGGGCTTCCGAGCAGTACTTC
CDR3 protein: CASSRSSGRASEQYF

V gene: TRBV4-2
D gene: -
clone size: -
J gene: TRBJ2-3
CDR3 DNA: TGTGCCAGCAGCCCTCCCCGGGAAGGAGATACGCAGTATTTT
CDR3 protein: CASSPPREGDTQYF

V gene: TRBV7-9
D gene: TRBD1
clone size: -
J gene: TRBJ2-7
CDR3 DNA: TGTGCCAGCAGCTTAGTTCCCCCCAGGGAGGGACAGGGATACGAGCAGTACTTC
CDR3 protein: CASSLVPPREGQGYEQYF

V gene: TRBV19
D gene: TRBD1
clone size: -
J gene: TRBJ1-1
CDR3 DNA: TGTGCCAGTAGTGGGGACAGCCTGAACACTGAAGCTTTCTTT
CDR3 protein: CASSGDSLNTEAFF

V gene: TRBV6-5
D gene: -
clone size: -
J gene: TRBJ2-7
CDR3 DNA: TGTGCCAGCAGTCTGCGAGAGGGATACGAGCAGTACTTC
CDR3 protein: CASSLREGYEQYF

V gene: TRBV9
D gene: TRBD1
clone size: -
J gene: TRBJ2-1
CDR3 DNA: TGTGCCAGCAGTGAATGGGACAGGGCAAGCTACAATGAGCAGTTCTTC
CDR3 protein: CASSEWDRASYNEQFF

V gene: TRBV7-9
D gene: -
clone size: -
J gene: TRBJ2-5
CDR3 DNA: TGTGCCAGCAGCTTAGATGGGCCCGTGGAGACCCAGTACTTC
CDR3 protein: CASSLDGPVETQYF

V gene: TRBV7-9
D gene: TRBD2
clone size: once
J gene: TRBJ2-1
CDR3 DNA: TGTGCCAGCAGTTCCGGGACTAGCGGGATGAATGAGCAGTTCTTC
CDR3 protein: CASSSGTSGMNEQFF

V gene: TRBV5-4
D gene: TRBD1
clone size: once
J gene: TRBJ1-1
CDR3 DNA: TGTGCCAGCAGCTTGTATTCGCAGGGGGCAAACACTGAAGCTTTCTTT
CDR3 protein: CASSLYSQGANTEAFF

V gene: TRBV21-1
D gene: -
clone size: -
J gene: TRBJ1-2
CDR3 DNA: TGTGCCAGCAGCTTACAGGGTGTCCATGGCTACACCTTC
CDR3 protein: CASSLQGVHGYTF

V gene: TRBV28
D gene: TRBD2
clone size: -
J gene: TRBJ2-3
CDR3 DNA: TGTGCCAGCAGGTCCGGACTAGCGGCGTCCCCGCAGTATTTT
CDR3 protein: CASRSGLAASPQYF

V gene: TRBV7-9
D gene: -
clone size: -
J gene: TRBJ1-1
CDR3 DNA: TGTGCCAGCAGCTTATCGGCAGGGAACACTGAAGCTTTCTTT
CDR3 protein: CASSLSAGNTEAFF

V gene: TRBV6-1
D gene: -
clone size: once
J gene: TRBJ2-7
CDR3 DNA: TGTGCCAGCGGGGGACACTCCTACGAGCAGTACTTC
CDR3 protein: CASGGHSYEQYF

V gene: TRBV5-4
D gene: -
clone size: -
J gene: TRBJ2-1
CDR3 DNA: TGTGCCAGCAGCTTGGCCTCCGGGACTCATGGAGATGAGCAGTTCTTC
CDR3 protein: CASSLASGTHGDEQFF

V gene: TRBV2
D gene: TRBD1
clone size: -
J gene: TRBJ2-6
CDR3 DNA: TGTGCCAGCAGTGAAGCGGTAGGACAGGGGGTCTTCTCTGGGGCCAACGTCCTGACTTTC
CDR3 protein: CASSEAVGQGVFSGANVLTF